The 7 T cell receptor beta chains presented below share a single source sample, sequenced in a study of identical twins. TCRdb re-derived calls from the 5' RACE reads in MiXCR, one entry per CDR3 protein. The table includes about 520,000 distinct CDR3 sequences, roughly a fifth detected once. This same sample was also part of a study on T cells expressing NK-cell markers.

The specimen sequenced was CD4+ T cells sorted from blood. The receptors come from a woman younger than 30 in good health.

The gene calls are TRBV20-1 and TRBJ2-3; D ambiguous. Per the germline V gene, CDR1 is DFQATT and CDR2 is SNEGSKA (reference sequence). The germline V and J ends were trimmed by 2 bases and 2 bases, with 11 bases remaining between them. CDR3 length: 14 residues. In DNA, the CDR3 is TGCAGTGCTAGATACGACCAAGTCACAGATACGCAGTATTTT. Its translation: CSARYDQVTDTQYF.

The gene calls are TRBV11-2 and TRBJ2-7; D remains unclear. The CDR3 is 12 amino acids. Trimming removed 2 bases at V and 4 bases at J, with 6 bases between. Germline CDR1 and CDR2: SGHAT and FQNNGV. CDR3 DNA: TGTGCCAGCAGCTTACAGCAGTACGAGCAGTACTTC. Its translation: CASSLQQYEQYF.

The chain employs TRBV29-1 and TRBJ2-5, with 7 bases aligning to TRBD2. The CDR3 extends over 17 amino acids. Trimming removed 4 bases from V and 1 base from J; junction bases left unmatched: 15. Germline V gene data show CDR1 as SQVTM and CDR2 as ANQGSEA. The CDR3 nucleotides are TGCAGCGTTGCGGGAAGGTGGGCGGGAGCGTCCCAAGAGACCCAGTACTTC. Amino acid sequence: CSVAGRWAGASQETQYF.

This clonotype came up many times. The CDR3: CASSLEPGLTGQFF. The CDR3 DNA is TGTGCCAGCAGCTTAGAGCCGGGACTCACGGGGCAGTTCTTC. This chain uses TRBV7-2 with TRBJ2-1, with D tentatively TRBD2 (6 bases). The CDR3 spans 14 residues. V was clipped by 1 base and J by 12 bases, with 16 bases between them. In germline, CDR1 is SGHTA, CDR2 FQGNSA.

The chain carries TRBV5-1 and TRBJ2-2; perhaps TRBD1 as D (6 bases). V was clipped by 1 base and J by 9 bases, with 19 bases between them. Germline V gene sequence: CDR1 SGHRS, CDR2 YFSETQ. The CDR3 covers 16 residues. Here the CDR3 reads CASSLRDRHWPRELFF. The CDR3 nucleotides read TGCGCCAGCAGCTTGCGAGACAGGCATTGGCCCCGGGAGCTGTTTTTT.

The genes are TRBV12-3 or TRBV12-4 and TRBJ1-2; maybe TRBD1 (5 bases). There are 14 residues in the CDR3. V was clipped by 7 bases and J by 0 bases, with 12 bases between them. The chain's CDR3 is CASIRQSTNYGYTF. CDR3 coding DNA: TGTGCCAGCATTCGACAGAGTACTAACTATGGCTACACCTTC.

CDR3 region: CASSKTGRNEQFF. CDR3 bases: TGTGCCAGCAGCAAGACAGGGAGGAATGAGCAGTTCTTC. The chain couples TRBV5-6 to TRBJ2-1; tentative D call: TRBD1 (7 bases). The V end was cut by 4 bases, the J end by 7 bases, with 12 bases between. The CDR3 consists of 13 residues. From germline, CDR1 is SGHDT and CDR2 YYEEEE.